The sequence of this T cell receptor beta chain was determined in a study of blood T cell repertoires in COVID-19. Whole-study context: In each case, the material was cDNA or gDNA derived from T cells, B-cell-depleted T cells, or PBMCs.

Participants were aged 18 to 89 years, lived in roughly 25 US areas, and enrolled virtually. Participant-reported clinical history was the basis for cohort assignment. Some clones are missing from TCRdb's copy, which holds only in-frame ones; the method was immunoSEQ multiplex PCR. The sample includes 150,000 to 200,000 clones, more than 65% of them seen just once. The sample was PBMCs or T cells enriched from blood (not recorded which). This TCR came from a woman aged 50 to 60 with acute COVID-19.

CDR3 protein: CASSPNRMESSPLHF. As DNA, the CDR3 is TGTGCCAGCAGCCCGAATCGAATGGAGTCCTCACCCCTCCACTTT. The V gene is TRBV7-8, the J gene TRBJ1-6; unclear D gene. With 5 bases removed from V and 10 bases from J, the gap between germline ends came to 18 bases. This CDR3 region has 15 residues. Germline V gene sequence: CDR1 SGHVS, CDR2 FQNEAQ. The variable domain in full, completed from reference TRBV7-8 and TRBJ1-6, reads GAGVSQSPRYKVAKRGQDVALRCDPISGHVSLFWYQQALGQGPEFLTYFQNEAQLDKSGLPSDRFFAERPEGSVSTLKIQRTQQEDSAVYLCASSPNRMESSPLHFGNGTRLTVT.